A single sample is the source of the 9 T cell receptor beta chains below, sequenced in a study of breast tumors, draining lymph nodes, adjacent tissues. Each CDR3 protein gets one entry after TCRdb re-called the multiplex PCR reads with MiXCR. The table has 200,000 to 300,000 distinct CDR3 sequences, around 31% seen once. Axillary draining lymph nodes of breast cancer patients supplied the node samples. Sequenced: axillary lymph node tissue. The origin of the receptors is a female donor with breast cancer. Some clones in this sample may be carry-over from other donors' samples.

This clonotype has at least ten counts. The chain uses TRBV2 and TRBJ2-1, with 13 positions matching TRBD2. Germline V lookup: CDR1 SNHLY, CDR2 FYNNEI. V lost 6 bases, J lost 9 bases, and 8 bases stayed unmatched. The CDR3 has 15 residues. CDR3 region: CASRDLRTSGSEQFF. DNA of the CDR3: TGTGCCAGCAGAGATCTAAGGACTAGCGGGAGTGAGCAGTTCTTC.

Only one count was recorded for this clonotype. This may be a read error: a much more frequent sequence differs by one nucleotide. V usage is TRBV11-3 and J usage is TRBJ2-1; 10 bases are shared with TRBD2. J was trimmed by 4 bases and V by 5 bases; bases with no gene match: 5. This CDR3 is built from 15 residues. Germline V lookup: CDR1 SGHNT, CDR2 YENEEA. DNA for the CDR3: TGTGCCAGCAGCCCCACAGCGGGAGGGTACAATGAGCAGTTCTTC. Translating gives CASSPTAGGYNEQFF.

This clonotype has a single count. V and J are TRBV29-1 and TRBJ1-2, with unresolved D. The ends were cut back, 4 bases at V and 6 bases at J, with 15 bases in the middle. The CDR3 consists of 13 residues. Germline CDR1 is SQVTM and CDR2 is ANQGSEA. This CDR3 reads CSVGLAGYNGYTF. CDR3 in DNA: TGCAGCGTTGGACTAGCAGGTTACAATGGCTACACCTTC.

The genes are TRBV10-3 and TRBJ1-6; possibly TRBD1 for D (5 bases). Germline CDR1 is ENHRY and CDR2 is SYGVKD. This CDR3 contains 16 residues. V lost 11 bases to trimming and J lost 10 bases, with 27 bases between them. CDR3 coding DNA: TGTGCCGGCAGTTTCCTCTTGGGGGGGTCCTGGTCACCCCTCCACTTT. This encodes CAGSFLLGGSWSPLHF.

This clonotype was seen many times. The CDR3 sequence is CASSSRAGAYEQYF. DNA of the CDR3: TGTGCCAGCAGCTCTCGGGCGGGTGCCTACGAGCAGTACTTC. The chain combines TRBV7-2 with TRBJ2-7; D possibly corresponds to TRBD2 (5 bases). Germline CDR1 is SGHTA and CDR2 is FQGNSA. CDR3 length: 14 residues. The V end was cut by 4 bases, the J end by 2 bases, with 12 bases between.

This clonotype was counted many times. The rearrangement links TRBV2 to TRBJ1-5; D remains ambiguous. Germline CDR1 reads SNHLY; CDR2 reads FYNNEI. Between the trimmed V and J ends, which lost 4 bases and 2 bases, there was a span of 9 bases. The CDR3 extends over 14 amino acids. In DNA, the CDR3 is TGTGCCAGCAGTGTTGACGGACGCAATCAGCCCCAGCATTTT. It yields the protein CASSVDGRNQPQHF. The full variable domain, rest sourced from reference TRBV2 and TRBJ1-5, is EPEVTQTPSHQVTQMGQEVILRCVPISNHLYFYWYRQILGQKVEFLVSFYNNEISEKSEIFDDQFSVERPDGSNFTLKIRSTKLEDSAMYFCASSVDGRNQPQHFGDGTRLSIL.

As for this clonotype: Being one base from a much bigger clone, this may be a read error. The chain carries TRBV20-1 and TRBJ2-7, with 8 bases aligning to TRBD2. Germline V gene data show CDR1 as DFQATT and CDR2 as SNEGSKA (reference sequence). The CDR3 sequence is 14 residues long. After removal of 0 bases from V and 2 bases from J, the junction contained 3 bases not matched to a gene. The CDR3 bases are TGCAGTGCTAGAGACAGCGGGAGAGCCTACGAGCAGTACTTC. Amino acid sequence: CSARDSGRAYEQYF.

The chain uses TRBV24-1 and TRBJ2-5; perhaps TRBD2 as D (5 bases). Germline loops: CDR1 KGHDR, CDR2 SFDVKD. Trimming shortened V by 4 bases and J by 2 bases, and 10 bases separated the two germline ends. This CDR3 comprises 14 residues. CDR3 protein: CATSDSSGQETQYF. The CDR3 region has the DNA TGTGCCACCAGTGACTCCTCGGGGCAAGAGACCCAGTACTTC.

This chain links TRBV5-1 with TRBJ2-7; perhaps TRBD2 as D (5 bases). The CDR3 consists of 17 residues. The germline V gene encodes CDR1 SGHRS and CDR2 YFSETQ. The germline V and J ends were trimmed by 1 base and 4 bases, with 21 bases remaining between them. As DNA, the CDR3 is TGCGCCAGCAGCTTGTTGTCTAGCAGGAGTGGTGGGTACGAGCAGTACTTC. It yields the protein CASSLLSSRSGGYEQYF.